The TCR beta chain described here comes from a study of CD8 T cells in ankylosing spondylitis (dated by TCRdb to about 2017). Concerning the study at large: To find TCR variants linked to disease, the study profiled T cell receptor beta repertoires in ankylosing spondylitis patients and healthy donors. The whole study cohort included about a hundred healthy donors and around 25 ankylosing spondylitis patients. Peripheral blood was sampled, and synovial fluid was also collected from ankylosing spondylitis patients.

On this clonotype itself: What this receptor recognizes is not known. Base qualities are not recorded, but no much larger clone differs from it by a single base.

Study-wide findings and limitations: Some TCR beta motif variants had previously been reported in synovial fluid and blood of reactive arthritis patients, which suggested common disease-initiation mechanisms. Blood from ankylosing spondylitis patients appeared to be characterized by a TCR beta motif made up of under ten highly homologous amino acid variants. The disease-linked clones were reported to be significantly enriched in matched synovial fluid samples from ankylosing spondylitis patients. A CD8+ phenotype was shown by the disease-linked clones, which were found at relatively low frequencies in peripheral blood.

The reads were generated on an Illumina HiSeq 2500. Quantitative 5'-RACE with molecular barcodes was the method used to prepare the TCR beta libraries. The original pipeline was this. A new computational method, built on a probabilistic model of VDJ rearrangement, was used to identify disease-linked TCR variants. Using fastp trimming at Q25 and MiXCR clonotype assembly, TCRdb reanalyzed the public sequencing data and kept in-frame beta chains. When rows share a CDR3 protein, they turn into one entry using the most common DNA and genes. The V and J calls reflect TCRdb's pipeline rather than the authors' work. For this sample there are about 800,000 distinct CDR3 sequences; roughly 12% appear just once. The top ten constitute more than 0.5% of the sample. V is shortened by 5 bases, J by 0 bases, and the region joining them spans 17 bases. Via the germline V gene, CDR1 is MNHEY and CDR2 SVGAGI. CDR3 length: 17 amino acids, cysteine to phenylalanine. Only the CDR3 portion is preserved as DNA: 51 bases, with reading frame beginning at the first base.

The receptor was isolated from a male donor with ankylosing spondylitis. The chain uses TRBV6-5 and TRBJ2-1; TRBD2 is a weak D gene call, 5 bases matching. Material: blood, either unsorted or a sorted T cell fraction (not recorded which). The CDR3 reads CASSHTRAGSSYNEQFF. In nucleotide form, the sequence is TGTGCCAGCAGTCATACTCGGGCGGGTAGCTCCTACAATGAGCAGTTCTTC.